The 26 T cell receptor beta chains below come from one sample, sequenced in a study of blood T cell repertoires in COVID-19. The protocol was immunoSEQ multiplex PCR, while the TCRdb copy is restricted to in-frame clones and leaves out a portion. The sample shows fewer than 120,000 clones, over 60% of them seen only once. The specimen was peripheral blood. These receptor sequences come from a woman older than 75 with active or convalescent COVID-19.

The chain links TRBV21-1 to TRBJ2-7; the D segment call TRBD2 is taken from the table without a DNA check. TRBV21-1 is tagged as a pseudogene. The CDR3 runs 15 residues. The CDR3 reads CASSKGGDTLHEQYF. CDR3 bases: TGTGCCAGCAGCAAGGGGGGGGACACCCTCCACGAGCAGTACTTC.

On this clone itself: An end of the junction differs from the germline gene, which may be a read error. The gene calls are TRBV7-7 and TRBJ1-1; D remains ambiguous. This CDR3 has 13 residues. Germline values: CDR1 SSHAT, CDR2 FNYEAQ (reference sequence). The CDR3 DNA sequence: TGTGCTAGCAGCCCTCTGCGGAACACTGAAGCTTTCTTT. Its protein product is CASSPLRNTEAFF.

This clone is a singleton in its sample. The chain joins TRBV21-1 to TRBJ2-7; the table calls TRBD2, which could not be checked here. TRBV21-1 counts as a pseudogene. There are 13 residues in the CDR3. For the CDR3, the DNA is TGTGCCAGCAGCAAAGGTTACGGGAAGGAGCAGTACTTC. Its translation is CASSKGYGKEQYF.

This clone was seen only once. The CDR3 nucleotides are TGTGCCAGCCGTCGGGAGACAGGGTTCAATCAGCCCCAGCATTTT. Protein product: CASRRETGFNQPQHF. This sequence joins TRBV27 and TRBJ1-5; TRBD1 aligns across 7 bases. Germline V gene lookup returns CDR1 MNHEY and CDR2 SMNVEV (reference sequence). The trim removed 8 bases at V and 3 bases at J, leaving 10 bases unmatched. This CDR3 has 15 residues.

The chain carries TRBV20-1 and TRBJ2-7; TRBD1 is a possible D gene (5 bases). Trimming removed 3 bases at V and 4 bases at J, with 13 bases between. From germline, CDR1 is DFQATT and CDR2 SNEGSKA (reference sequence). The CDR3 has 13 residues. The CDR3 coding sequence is TGCAGTGCTAGTTGGTCAGGGTGGTACGAGCAGTACTTC. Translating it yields CSASWSGWYEQYF.

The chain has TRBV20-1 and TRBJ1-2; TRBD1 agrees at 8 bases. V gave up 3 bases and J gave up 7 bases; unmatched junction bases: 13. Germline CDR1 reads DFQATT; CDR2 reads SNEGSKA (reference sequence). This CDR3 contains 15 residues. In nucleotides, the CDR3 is TGCAGTGCTAGTCGTGGTTGGACAGGGAGCGTTGGCTACACCTTC. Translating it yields CSASRGWTGSVGYTF.

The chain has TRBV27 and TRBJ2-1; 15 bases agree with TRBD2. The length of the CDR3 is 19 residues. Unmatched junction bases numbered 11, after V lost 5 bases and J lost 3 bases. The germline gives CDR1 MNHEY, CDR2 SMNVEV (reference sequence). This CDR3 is CASSPPGLAGGGHYNEQFF. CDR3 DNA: TGTGCCAGCAGTCCCCCGGGACTAGCGGGAGGTGGGCACTACAATGAGCAGTTCTTC.

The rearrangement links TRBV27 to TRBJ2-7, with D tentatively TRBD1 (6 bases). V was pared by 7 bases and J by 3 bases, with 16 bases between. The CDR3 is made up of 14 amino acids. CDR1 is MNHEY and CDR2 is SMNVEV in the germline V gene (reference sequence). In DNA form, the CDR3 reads TGTGCCAGCAAGCGTATCGGACAGAGCTACGAGCAGTACTTC. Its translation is CASKRIGQSYEQYF.

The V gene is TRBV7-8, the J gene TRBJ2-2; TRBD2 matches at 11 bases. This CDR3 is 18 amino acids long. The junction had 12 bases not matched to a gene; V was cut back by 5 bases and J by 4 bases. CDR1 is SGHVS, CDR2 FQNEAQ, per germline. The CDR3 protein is CASSPLPLAGGLTGELFF. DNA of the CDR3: TGTGCCAGCAGCCCCCTCCCCCTAGCGGGAGGTCTCACCGGGGAGCTGTTTTTT.

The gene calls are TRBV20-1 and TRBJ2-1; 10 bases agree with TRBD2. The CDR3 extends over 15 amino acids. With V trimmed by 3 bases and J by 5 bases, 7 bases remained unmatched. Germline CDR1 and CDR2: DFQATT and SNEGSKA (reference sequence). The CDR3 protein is CSASPLAGAHNEQFF. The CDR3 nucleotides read TGCAGTGCTAGTCCCCTAGCGGGAGCCCACAATGAGCAGTTCTTC.

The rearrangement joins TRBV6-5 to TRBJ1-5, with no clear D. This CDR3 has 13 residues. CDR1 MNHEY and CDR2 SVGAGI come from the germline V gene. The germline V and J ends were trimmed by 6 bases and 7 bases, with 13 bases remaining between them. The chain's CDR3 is CASRRGVEQPQHF. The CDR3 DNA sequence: TGTGCCAGCAGACGCGGGGTAGAGCAGCCCCAGCATTTT.

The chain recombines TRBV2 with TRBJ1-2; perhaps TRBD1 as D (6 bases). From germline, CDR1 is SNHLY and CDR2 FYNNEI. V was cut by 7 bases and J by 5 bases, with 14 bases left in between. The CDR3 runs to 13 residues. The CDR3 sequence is CASTSTGTYGYTF. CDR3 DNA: TGTGCCAGCACCTCGACAGGAACTTATGGCTACACCTTC.

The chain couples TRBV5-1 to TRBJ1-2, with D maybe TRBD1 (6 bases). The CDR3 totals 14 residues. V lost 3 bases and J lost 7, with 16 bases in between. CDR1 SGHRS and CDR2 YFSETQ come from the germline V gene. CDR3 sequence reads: CASSSAGRGLGYTF. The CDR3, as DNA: TGCGCCAGCAGCTCAGCCGGCAGGGGCCTTGGCTACACCTTC.

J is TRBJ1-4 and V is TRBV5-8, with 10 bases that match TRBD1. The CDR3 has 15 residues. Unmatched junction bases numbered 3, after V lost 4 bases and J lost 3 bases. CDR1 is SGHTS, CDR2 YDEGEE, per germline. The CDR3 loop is CASSQTGGPNEKLFF. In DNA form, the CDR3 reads TGTGCCAGCAGCCAGACAGGGGGCCCTAATGAAAAACTGTTTTTT.

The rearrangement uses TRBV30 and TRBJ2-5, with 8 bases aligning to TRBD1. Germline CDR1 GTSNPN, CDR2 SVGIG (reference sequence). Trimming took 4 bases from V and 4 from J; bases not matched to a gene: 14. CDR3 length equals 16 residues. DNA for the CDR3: TGTGCCTGGAATTGGGGCCGGCAGGGGGCATCAGAGACCCAGTACTTC. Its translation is CAWNWGRQGASETQYF.

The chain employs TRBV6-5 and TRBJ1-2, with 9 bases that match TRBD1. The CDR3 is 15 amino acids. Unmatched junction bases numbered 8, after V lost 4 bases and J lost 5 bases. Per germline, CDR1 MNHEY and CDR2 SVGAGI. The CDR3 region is CASSSRDRGSYGYTF. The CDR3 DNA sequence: TGTGCCAGCAGTTCTCGCGACAGGGGGAGTTATGGCTACACCTTC.

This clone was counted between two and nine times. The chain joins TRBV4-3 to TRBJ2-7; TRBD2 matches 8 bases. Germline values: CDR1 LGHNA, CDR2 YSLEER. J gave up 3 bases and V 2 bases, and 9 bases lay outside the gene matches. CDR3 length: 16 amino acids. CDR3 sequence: CASSQTLGAGVYEQYF. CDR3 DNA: TGCGCCAGCAGCCAAACCCTCGGAGCGGGAGTCTACGAGCAGTACTTC.

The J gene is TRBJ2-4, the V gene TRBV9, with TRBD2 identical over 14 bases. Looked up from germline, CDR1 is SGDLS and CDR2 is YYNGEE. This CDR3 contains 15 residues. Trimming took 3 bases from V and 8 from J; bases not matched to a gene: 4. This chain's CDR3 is CASSATGLAGDIQYF. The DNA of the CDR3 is TGTGCCAGCAGCGCAACGGGACTAGCGGGAGACATTCAGTACTTC.

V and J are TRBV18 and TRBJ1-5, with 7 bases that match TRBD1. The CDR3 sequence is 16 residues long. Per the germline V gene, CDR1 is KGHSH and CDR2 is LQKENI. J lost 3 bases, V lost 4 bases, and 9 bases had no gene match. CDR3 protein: CASSLNRQGDNQPQHF. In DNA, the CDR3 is TGTGCCAGCTCACTTAATAGACAGGGCGACAATCAGCCCCAGCATTTT.

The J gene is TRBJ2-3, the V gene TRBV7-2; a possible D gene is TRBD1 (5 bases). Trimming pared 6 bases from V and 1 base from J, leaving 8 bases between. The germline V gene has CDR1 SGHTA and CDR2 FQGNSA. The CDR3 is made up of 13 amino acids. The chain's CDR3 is CASRETGTDTQYF. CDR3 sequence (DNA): TGTGCCAGCAGAGAGACAGGCACAGATACGCAGTATTTT. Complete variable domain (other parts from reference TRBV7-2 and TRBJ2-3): GAGVSQSPSNKVTEKGKDVELRCDPISGHTALYWYRQSLGQGLEFLIYFQGNSAPDKSGLPSDRFSAERTGGSVSTLTIQRTQQEDSAVYLCASRETGTDTQYFGPGTRLTVL.

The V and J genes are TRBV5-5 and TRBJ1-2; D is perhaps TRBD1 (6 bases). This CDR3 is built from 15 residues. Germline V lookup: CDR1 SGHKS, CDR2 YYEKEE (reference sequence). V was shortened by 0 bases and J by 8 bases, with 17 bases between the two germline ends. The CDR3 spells CASSLGTNRAWGYTF. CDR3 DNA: TGTGCCAGCAGCTTGGGAACTAACAGGGCATGGGGCTACACCTTC.

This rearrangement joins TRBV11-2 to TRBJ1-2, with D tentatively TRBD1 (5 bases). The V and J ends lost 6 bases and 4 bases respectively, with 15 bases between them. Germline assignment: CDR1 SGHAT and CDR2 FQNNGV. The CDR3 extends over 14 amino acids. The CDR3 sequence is CASRTAGSSYGYTF. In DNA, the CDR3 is TGTGCCAGCAGGACCGCAGGGTCGAGCTATGGCTACACCTTC. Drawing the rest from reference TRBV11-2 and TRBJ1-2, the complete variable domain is EAGVAQSPRYKIIEKRQSVAFWCNPISGHATLYWYQQILGQGPKLLIQFQNNGVVDDSQLPKDRFSAERLKGVDSTLKIQPAKLEDSAVYLCASRTAGSSYGYTFGSGTRLTVV.

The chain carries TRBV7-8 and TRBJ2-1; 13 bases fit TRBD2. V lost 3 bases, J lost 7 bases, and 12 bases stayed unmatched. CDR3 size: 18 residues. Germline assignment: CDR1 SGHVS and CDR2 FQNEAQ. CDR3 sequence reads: CASSFHRTSGSLRNEQFF. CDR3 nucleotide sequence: TGTGCCAGCAGCTTCCATCGGACTAGCGGGAGTCTACGAAATGAGCAGTTCTTC.

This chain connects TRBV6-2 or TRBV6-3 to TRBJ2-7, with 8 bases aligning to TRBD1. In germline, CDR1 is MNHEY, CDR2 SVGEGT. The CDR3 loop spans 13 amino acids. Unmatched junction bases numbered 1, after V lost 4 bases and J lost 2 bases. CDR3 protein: CASSLTGAYEQYF. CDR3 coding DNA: TGTGCCAGCAGTTTGACAGGGGCCTACGAGCAGTACTTC.

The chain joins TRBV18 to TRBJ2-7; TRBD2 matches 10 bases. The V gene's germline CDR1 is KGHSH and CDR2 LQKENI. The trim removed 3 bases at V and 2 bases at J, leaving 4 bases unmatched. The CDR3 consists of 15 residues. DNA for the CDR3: TGTGCCAGCTCACCCCCCCTAGCGGGAGCCTACGAGCAGTACTTC. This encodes CASSPPLAGAYEQYF. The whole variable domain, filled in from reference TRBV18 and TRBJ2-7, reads NAGVMQNPRHLVRRRGQEARLRCSPMKGHSHVYWYRQLPEEGLKFMVYLQKENIIDESGMPKERFSAEFPKEGPSILRIQQVVRGDSAAYFCASSPPLAGAYEQYFGPGTRLTVT.

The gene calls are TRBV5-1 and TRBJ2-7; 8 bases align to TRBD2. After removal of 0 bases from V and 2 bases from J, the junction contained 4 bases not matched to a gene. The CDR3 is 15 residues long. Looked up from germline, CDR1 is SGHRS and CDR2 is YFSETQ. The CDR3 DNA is TGCGCCAGCAGCTTGGTGGCGGGAGGACCCTACGAGCAGTACTTC. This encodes CASSLVAGGPYEQYF.